Listed below are T cell receptor beta chains from one sample, sequenced in a study of graft-versus-host responses after intestinal transplantation. TCRdb keeps only in-frame clones here, not all; method: immunoSEQ multiplex PCR. The table has about 29,000 clones, nearly 90% seen once; the top ten hold more than 9%. The specimen comprised PBMCs, sampled nearly 470 days after intestinal transplantation. The receptors come from a human patient who received an intestinal transplant, so some T cells may come from the graft donor. CDR3s include the opening cysteine and the closing phenylalanine or tryptophan. The order of the fields is CDR3 length, D gene, clone size, J gene, V gene, CDR3 DNA, CDR3 protein. A D gene is named only where the DNA matches it firmly. Where a row states a size, it is once, few, many or the class of an expanded clone; other rows omit it.

cdr3_length: 14; d_call: .; clone_size: .; j_call: TRBJ1-1; v_call: TRBV6-4; cdr3_nt: TGTGCCAGCAGTGAGACAGAGGAAGACACTGAAGCTTTCTTT; cdr3_aa: CASSETEEDTEAFF
cdr3_length: 17; d_call: TRBD2; clone_size: .; j_call: TRBJ2-1; v_call: TRBV5-4; cdr3_nt: TGTGCGAGCAAGCTACGGGGGGGGGCCGAGTACACGGGTGAGCAGTTCTTC; cdr3_aa: CASKLRGGAEYTGEQFF
cdr3_length: 13; d_call: TRBD1; clone_size: .; j_call: TRBJ2-7; v_call: TRBV28; cdr3_nt: TGTGCCAGCAGGGATGGGACAGCTTACGAGCAGTACTTC; cdr3_aa: CASRDGTAYEQYF
cdr3_length: 15; d_call: TRBD2; clone_size: once; j_call: TRBJ2-1; v_call: TRBV6-1; cdr3_nt: TGTGCCAGCAGTGAAATGGTAGCGGGTAGAGATGAGCAGTTCTTC; cdr3_aa: CASSEMVAGRDEQFF
cdr3_length: 15; d_call: .; clone_size: .; j_call: TRBJ1-1; v_call: TRBV7-3; cdr3_nt: TGTGCCAGCAGCTTATTAAGCCCGGTGAACACTGAAGCTTTCTTT; cdr3_aa: CASSLLSPVNTEAFF
cdr3_length: 14; d_call: .; clone_size: .; j_call: TRBJ1-3; v_call: TRBV6-6; cdr3_nt: TGTGCCAGCAGTTACTCAGACGGATTGAACACCATATATTTT; cdr3_aa: CASSYSDGLNTIYF
cdr3_length: 12; d_call: .; clone_size: .; j_call: TRBJ2-2; v_call: TRBV9; cdr3_nt: TGTGCCAGCAGCGTAGGGGAGACGGAGCTGTTTTTT; cdr3_aa: CASSVGETELFF
cdr3_length: 13; d_call: TRBD1; clone_size: once; j_call: TRBJ1-2; v_call: TRBV5-8; cdr3_nt: TGTGCCAGCAGCTTGACAGGGGCTAAGGGCTACACCTTC; cdr3_aa: CASSLTGAKGYTF
cdr3_length: 13; d_call: .; clone_size: .; j_call: TRBJ2-7; v_call: TRBV7-2; cdr3_nt: TGTGCCAGCAGCTTATCTCGGCCCTACGAGCAGTACTTC; cdr3_aa: CASSLSRPYEQYF
cdr3_length: 14; d_call: .; clone_size: .; j_call: TRBJ2-5; v_call: TRBV18; cdr3_nt: TGTGCCAGCTCACCCTACGCTGGTCGGGAGACCCAGTACTTC; cdr3_aa: CASSPYAGRETQYF
cdr3_length: 13; d_call: .; clone_size: .; j_call: TRBJ1-2; v_call: TRBV6-1; cdr3_nt: TGTGCCAGCAGCACCGGGCAGAGCTATGGCTACACCTTC; cdr3_aa: CASSTGQSYGYTF
cdr3_length: 14; d_call: .; clone_size: few; j_call: TRBJ2-2; v_call: TRBV27; cdr3_nt: TGTGCCAGCAGTTTATCGACCGACACCGGGGAGCTGTTTTTT; cdr3_aa: CASSLSTDTGELFF
cdr3_length: 14; d_call: .; clone_size: few; j_call: TRBJ1-1; v_call: TRBV7-9; cdr3_nt: TGTGCCAGCACCTTGGAGGGTTTGAACACTGAAGCTTTCTTT; cdr3_aa: CASTLEGLNTEAFF
cdr3_length: 15; d_call: TRBD2; clone_size: .; j_call: TRBJ2-3; v_call: TRBV10-3; cdr3_nt: TGTGCCATCAGGTCTAGCGGGAGTCTAACAGATACGCAGTATTTT; cdr3_aa: CAIRSSGSLTDTQYF
cdr3_length: 16; d_call: .; clone_size: .; j_call: TRBJ1-2; v_call: TRBV27; cdr3_nt: TGTGCCAGCAGTCCCCACGGGGGTAGTTCTAACTATGGCTACACCTTC; cdr3_aa: CASSPHGGSSNYGYTF
cdr3_length: 13; d_call: .; clone_size: .; j_call: TRBJ2-7; v_call: TRBV10-1; cdr3_nt: TGCGCCAGCAGGGTCCAGGTGTCCTACGAGCAGTACTTC; cdr3_aa: CASRVQVSYEQYF
cdr3_length: 15; d_call: .; clone_size: few; j_call: TRBJ2-7; v_call: TRBV6-5; cdr3_nt: TGTGCCAGCAGTTACTCGGTCCGGGGGCCCTACGAGCAGTACTTC; cdr3_aa: CASSYSVRGPYEQYF
cdr3_length: 13; d_call: .; clone_size: .; j_call: TRBJ1-2; v_call: TRBV6-1; cdr3_nt: TGTGCCAGCAGTACCGGACAGCTCTATGGCTACACCTTC; cdr3_aa: CASSTGQLYGYTF
cdr3_length: 12; d_call: .; clone_size: once; j_call: TRBJ2-7; v_call: TRBV19; cdr3_nt: TGTGCCAGCGGGGACACGCGCTACGAGCAGTACTTC; cdr3_aa: CASGDTRYEQYF
cdr3_length: 15; d_call: TRBD1; clone_size: once; j_call: TRBJ2-5; v_call: TRBV19; cdr3_nt: TGTGCCAGTAGAACCACAGGGGGCCGTGGGGAGACCCAGTACTTC; cdr3_aa: CASRTTGGRGETQYF
cdr3_length: 15; d_call: TRBD1; clone_size: .; j_call: TRBJ2-7; v_call: TRBV7-2; cdr3_nt: TGTGCCAGCAGCTTAGGACAGGGCCCGACCTACGAGCAGTACTTC; cdr3_aa: CASSLGQGPTYEQYF
cdr3_length: 13; d_call: TRBD2; clone_size: .; j_call: TRBJ2-7; v_call: TRBV6-5; cdr3_nt: TGTGCCAGCAGTTACGGCGGGGGAGGAGAGCAGTACTTC; cdr3_aa: CASSYGGGGEQYF
cdr3_length: 12; d_call: .; clone_size: .; j_call: TRBJ1-1; v_call: TRBV19; cdr3_nt: TGTGCCAGTAGTATGGGGTTCACTGAAGCTTTCTTT; cdr3_aa: CASSMGFTEAFF
cdr3_length: 13; d_call: TRBD1; clone_size: .; j_call: TRBJ1-2; v_call: TRBV6-5; cdr3_nt: TGTGCCAGCAGTTGGACAGGGCGCGATGGCTACACCTTC; cdr3_aa: CASSWTGRDGYTF
cdr3_length: 11; d_call: .; clone_size: .; j_call: TRBJ2-1; v_call: TRBV7-9; cdr3_nt: TGTGCCAGCAGCTTAGTTTATGAGCAGTTCTTC; cdr3_aa: CASSLVYEQFF
cdr3_length: 13; d_call: .; clone_size: .; j_call: TRBJ1-2; v_call: TRBV7-9; cdr3_nt: TGTGCCAGCAGGCAAGGGACCCAAGGAGGCTACACCTTC; cdr3_aa: CASRQGTQGGYTF
cdr3_length: 16; d_call: .; clone_size: .; j_call: TRBJ2-7; v_call: TRBV6-1; cdr3_nt: TGTGCCAGCAGTGAAGCGCGGGGACATCCTTCCTACGAGCAGTACTTC; cdr3_aa: CASSEARGHPSYEQYF
cdr3_length: 15; d_call: .; clone_size: few; j_call: TRBJ2-3; v_call: TRBV9; cdr3_nt: TGTGCCAGCAGCGTTACTCCTAGGACGCTAGATACGCAGTATTTT; cdr3_aa: CASSVTPRTLDTQYF
cdr3_length: 15; d_call: .; clone_size: .; j_call: TRBJ2-7; v_call: TRBV4-1; cdr3_nt: TGCGCCAGCAGCCAAGATCTCGGTGGGCAGTTGATACGGTACTTC; cdr3_aa: CASSQDLGGQLIRYF
cdr3_length: 15; d_call: TRBD1; clone_size: once; j_call: TRBJ1-1; v_call: TRBV4-1; cdr3_nt: TGCGCCAGCAGCCTGGGGCAGGGGGGCGACACTGAAGCTTTCTTT; cdr3_aa: CASSLGQGGDTEAFF
cdr3_length: 17; d_call: TRBD1; clone_size: .; j_call: TRBJ1-2; v_call: TRBV9; cdr3_nt: TGTGCCAGCAGCGTAGAGATATGGGGGACAGGGAACTATGGCTACACCTTC; cdr3_aa: CASSVEIWGTGNYGYTF
cdr3_length: 11; d_call: .; clone_size: .; j_call: TRBJ1-1; v_call: TRBV6-5; cdr3_nt: TGTGCCAGCCTGGGGCCCTTTGAAGCTTTCTTT; cdr3_aa: CASLGPFEAFF
cdr3_length: 14; d_call: .; clone_size: .; j_call: TRBJ2-1; v_call: TRBV19; cdr3_nt: TGTGCCAGTAGTATCGGGACTTACTACAATGAGCAGTTCTTC; cdr3_aa: CASSIGTYYNEQFF
cdr3_length: 15; d_call: TRBD1; clone_size: few; j_call: TRBJ2-2; v_call: TRBV28; cdr3_nt: TGTGCCAGCAGTCCCGGACAGGGAATGGGCGGGGAGCTGTTTTTT; cdr3_aa: CASSPGQGMGGELFF
cdr3_length: 20; d_call: .; clone_size: .; j_call: TRBJ2-1; v_call: TRBV5-4; cdr3_nt: TGTGCCAGCAGCTTGGCGAGGGGGGCTAGAGGCGGAAGCTCCTACAATGAGCAGTTCTTC; cdr3_aa: CASSLARGARGGSSYNEQFF
cdr3_length: 15; d_call: TRBD2; clone_size: .; j_call: TRBJ2-3; v_call: TRBV7-6; cdr3_nt: TGTGCCAGCGGATCAAGCGGGGGGGCCTCAGATACGCAGTATTTT; cdr3_aa: CASGSSGGASDTQYF
cdr3_length: 11; d_call: .; clone_size: .; j_call: TRBJ1-2; v_call: TRBV30; cdr3_nt: TGTGCCTGGAGTCCCGGGTATGGCTACACCTTC; cdr3_aa: CAWSPGYGYTF
cdr3_length: 14; d_call: .; clone_size: .; j_call: TRBJ2-1; v_call: TRBV4-1; cdr3_nt: TGCGCCAGCAAGTTGGTACAGGGAAGCAATGAGCAGTTCTTC; cdr3_aa: CASKLVQGSNEQFF
cdr3_length: 15; d_call: .; clone_size: once; j_call: TRBJ1-1; v_call: TRBV6-5; cdr3_nt: TGTGCCAGCAGTCAACCGGGACGGATGAACACTGAAGCTTTCTTT; cdr3_aa: CASSQPGRMNTEAFF
cdr3_length: 14; d_call: .; clone_size: .; j_call: TRBJ1-5; v_call: TRBV19; cdr3_nt: TGTGCCAGTAGCCCCCGGGACACAAATCAGCCCCAGCATTTT; cdr3_aa: CASSPRDTNQPQHF
cdr3_length: 14; d_call: .; clone_size: .; j_call: TRBJ1-1; v_call: TRBV7-9; cdr3_nt: TGTGCCAGCAGCTTTGAAGAGGGAGGGACTGAAGCTTTCTTT; cdr3_aa: CASSFEEGGTEAFF